The entry below gives a single TCR beta chain sequence along with its context. This specimen belongs to a study of blood T cell repertoires in COVID-19. Study-wide context: The United States, Italy and Spain provided the acute and convalescent COVID-19 samples. Sources were T cells, B-cell-depleted T cells, or PBMCs; the material itself was cDNA or gDNA.

Trimming took 6 bases from V and 0 from J, leaving 14 bases between them. Germline V gene lookup returns CDR1 LNHDA and CDR2 SQIVND (reference sequence). The CDR3 spans 15 residues. Participants came from around 25 US areas, aged roughly 18 to 95 years. What the recovered Cohort 3 donors had was two negative PCRs, clearance, or symptom resolution. Sequencing was performed with immunoSEQ multiplex PCR; in TCRdb, only in-frame clones are kept and a portion is missing. The table records about 480,000 clones, 85% to 90% of them present only once. This receptor was taken from a woman in her 40s who had recovered from COVID-19. Material: PBMCs or T cells enriched from blood (not recorded which). The V and J genes are TRBV19 and TRBJ1-1, with D unclear. CDR3 region: CASRRYDGMNTEAFF. The CDR3 DNA is TGTGCCAGTAGAAGATATGACGGGATGAACACTGAAGCTTTCTTT.